This TCR beta chain was captured by sequencing in a study of shared clonotypes between healthy human individuals. Study conclusions and caveats: Rarefaction gave evidence that sorted-subset sequencing remained incomplete despite large depth.

This CDR3 has 12 residues. The germline gives CDR1 MNHNS, CDR2 SASEGT. Trimming removed 4 bases from V and 6 bases from J, with 7 bases in between. Sequencing used immunoSEQ multiplex PCR; TCRdb keeps in-frame clones, though not all of them. The data hold approximately 1,000,000 clones, with around 78% observed a single time. As concerns this clone: The antigen is unknown.

CD45RA-negative memory and CD45RA+ naive subsets were split from the CD4+ cells. The clonotype originates from a man aged 18 to 29 in good health. Some clones in this sample may be carry-over from other donors' samples. The chain combines TRBV6-1 with TRBJ1-5; D unclear. The specimen sequenced was memory CD4+ T cells from PBMCs. As to subset: CD45RA-negative fraction. This chain's CDR3 is CASSVWSQPQHF. The CDR3 bases are TGTGCCAGCAGTGTTTGGAGTCAGCCCCAGCATTTT.